There are many counts of the clone carrying this T cell receptor beta chain. This sample was taken from a study of T cells in Graves' hyperthyroidism and ophthalmopathy. The source material, RNA transcripts, was used to amplify TCR beta CDR3 regions. HTBI primers were the set used in a first-round RT-PCR of the TCR CDR3. TCRdb fed the multiplex PCR reads into MiXCR, producing one record per CDR3 protein. The data contain 500,000 to 650,000 distinct CDR3 sequences, just under 20% of them singletons. Germline V gene sequence: CDR1 KGHSH, CDR2 LQKENI. V was pared by 5 bases and J by 7 bases, with 18 bases between. The CDR3 sequence is 15 residues long. Diagnostic decisions used clinical symptoms, serum thyroxine and TRAb, thyroid ultrasound and orbital computed tomography.

This clonotype was sampled from a man between 40 and 49 years old with Graves' ophthalmopathy. Sequenced input: blood. The chain employs TRBV18 and TRBJ1-5; perhaps TRBD1 as D (6 bases). CDR3 in amino acids: CASSGSGGARQPQHF. The CDR3 coding sequence is TGTGCCAGCTCAGGGTCCGGGGGGGCGAGGCAGCCCCAGCATTTT.